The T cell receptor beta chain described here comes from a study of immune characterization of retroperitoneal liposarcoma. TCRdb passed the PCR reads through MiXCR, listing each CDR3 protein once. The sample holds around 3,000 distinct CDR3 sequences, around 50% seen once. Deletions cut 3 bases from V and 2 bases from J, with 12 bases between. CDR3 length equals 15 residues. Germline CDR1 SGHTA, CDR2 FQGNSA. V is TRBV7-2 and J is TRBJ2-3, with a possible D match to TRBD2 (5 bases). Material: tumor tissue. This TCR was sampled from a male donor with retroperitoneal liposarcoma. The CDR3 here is CASSLASMATDTQYF. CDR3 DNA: TGTGCCAGCAGCTTGGCTAGCATGGCCACAGATACGCAGTATTTT.